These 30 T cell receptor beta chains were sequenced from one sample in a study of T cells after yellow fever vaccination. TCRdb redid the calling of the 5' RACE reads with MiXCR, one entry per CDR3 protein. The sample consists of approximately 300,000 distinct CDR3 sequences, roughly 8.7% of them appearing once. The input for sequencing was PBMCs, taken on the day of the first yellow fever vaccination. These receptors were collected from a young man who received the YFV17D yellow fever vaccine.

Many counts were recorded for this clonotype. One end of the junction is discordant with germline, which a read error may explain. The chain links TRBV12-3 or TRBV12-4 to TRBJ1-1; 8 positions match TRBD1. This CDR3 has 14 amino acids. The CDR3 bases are TGTGCCAGCAGTGACCGACAGGGGAACCCTGAAGCTTTCTTT. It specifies CASSDRQGNPEAFF.

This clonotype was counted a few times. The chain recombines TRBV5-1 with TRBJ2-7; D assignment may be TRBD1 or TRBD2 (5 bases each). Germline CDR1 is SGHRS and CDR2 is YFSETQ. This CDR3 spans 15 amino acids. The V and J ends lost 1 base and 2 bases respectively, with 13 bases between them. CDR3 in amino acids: CASSLLPGTTYEQYF. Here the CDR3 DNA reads TGCGCCAGCAGCTTGTTGCCAGGGACCACCTACGAGCAGTACTTC.

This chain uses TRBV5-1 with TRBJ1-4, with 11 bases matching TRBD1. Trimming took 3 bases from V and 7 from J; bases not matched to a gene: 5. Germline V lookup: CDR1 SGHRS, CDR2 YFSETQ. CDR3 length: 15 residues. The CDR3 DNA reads TGCGCCAGCAGCTCGATGGGACAGGGGGGTGAAAAACTGTTTTTT. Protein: CASSSMGQGGEKLFF.

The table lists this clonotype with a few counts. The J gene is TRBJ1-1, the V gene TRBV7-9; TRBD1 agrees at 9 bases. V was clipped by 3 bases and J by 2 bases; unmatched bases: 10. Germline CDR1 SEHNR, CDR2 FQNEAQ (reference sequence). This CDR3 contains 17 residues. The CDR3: CASSFPGTGRQNTEAFF. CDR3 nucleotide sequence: TGTGCCAGCAGCTTCCCCGGGACAGGGAGGCAAAACACTGAAGCTTTCTTT.

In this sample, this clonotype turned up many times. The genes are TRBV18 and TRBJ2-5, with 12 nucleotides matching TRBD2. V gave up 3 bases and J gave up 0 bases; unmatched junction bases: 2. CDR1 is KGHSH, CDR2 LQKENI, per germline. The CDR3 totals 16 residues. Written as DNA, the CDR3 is TGTGCCAGCTCACCCGGACTAGCGGGGAACCAAGAGACCCAGTACTTC. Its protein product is CASSPGLAGNQETQYF. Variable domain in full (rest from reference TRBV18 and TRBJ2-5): NAGVMQNPRHLVRRRGQEARLRCSPMKGHSHVYWYRQLPEEGLKFMVYLQKENIIDESGMPKERFSAEFPKEGPSILRIQQVVRGDSAAYFCASSPGLAGNQETQYFGPGTRLLVL.

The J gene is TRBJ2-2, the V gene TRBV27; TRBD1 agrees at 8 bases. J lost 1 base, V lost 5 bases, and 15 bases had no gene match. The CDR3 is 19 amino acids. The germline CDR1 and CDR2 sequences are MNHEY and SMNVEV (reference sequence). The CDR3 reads CASSPHRGSRRMNTGELFF. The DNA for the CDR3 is TGTGCCAGCAGTCCCCACAGGGGGTCCCGGAGGATGAACACCGGGGAGCTGTTTTTT.

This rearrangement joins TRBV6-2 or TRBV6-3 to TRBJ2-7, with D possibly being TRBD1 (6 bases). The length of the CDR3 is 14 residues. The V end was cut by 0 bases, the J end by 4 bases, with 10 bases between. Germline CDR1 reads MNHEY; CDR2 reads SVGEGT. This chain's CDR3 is CASSYSHREYEQYV. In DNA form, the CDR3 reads TGTGCCAGCAGTTACTCGCACAGGGAGTACGAGCAGTACGTC.

In nucleotides, the CDR3 is TGTGCCAGCAGCCCGGACTGGGGACGTACCGGGGAGCTGTTTTTT. Its protein product is CASSPDWGRTGELFF. The chain uses TRBV7-9 and TRBJ2-2; D may be TRBD1 or TRBD2 (5 bases each). The CDR3 is 15 amino acids. Trimming cost V 5 bases and J 5 bases, with 15 bases left between them. The germline V gene has CDR1 SEHNR and CDR2 FQNEAQ (reference sequence).

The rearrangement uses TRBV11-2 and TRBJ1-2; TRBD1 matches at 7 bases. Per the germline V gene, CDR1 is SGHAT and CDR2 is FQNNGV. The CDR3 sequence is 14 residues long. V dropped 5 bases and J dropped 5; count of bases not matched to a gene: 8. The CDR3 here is CASSTPGQAYGYTF. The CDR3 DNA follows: TGTGCCAGCAGCACCCCCGGACAGGCGTATGGCTACACCTTC.

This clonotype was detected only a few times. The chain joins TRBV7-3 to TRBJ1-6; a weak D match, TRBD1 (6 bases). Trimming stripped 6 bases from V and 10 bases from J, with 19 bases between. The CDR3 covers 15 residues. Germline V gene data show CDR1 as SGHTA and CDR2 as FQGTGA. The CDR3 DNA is TGTGCCAGCAGGTCCGCAGGGGTTACCGGATCACCCCTCCACTTT. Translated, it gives CASRSAGVTGSPLHF.

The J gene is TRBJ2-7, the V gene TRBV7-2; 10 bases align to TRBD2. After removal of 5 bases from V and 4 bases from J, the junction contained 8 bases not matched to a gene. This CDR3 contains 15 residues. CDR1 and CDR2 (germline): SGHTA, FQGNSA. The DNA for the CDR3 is TGTGCCAGCAGCCTCAATGGACTAGCGGTATACGAGCAGTACTTC. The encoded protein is CASSLNGLAVYEQYF.

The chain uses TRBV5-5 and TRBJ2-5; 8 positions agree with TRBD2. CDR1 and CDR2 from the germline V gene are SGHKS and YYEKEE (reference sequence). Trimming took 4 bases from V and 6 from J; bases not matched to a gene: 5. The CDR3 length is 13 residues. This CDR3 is CASSVAGQKTQYF. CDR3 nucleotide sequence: TGTGCCAGCAGCGTAGCGGGGCAGAAGACCCAGTACTTC.

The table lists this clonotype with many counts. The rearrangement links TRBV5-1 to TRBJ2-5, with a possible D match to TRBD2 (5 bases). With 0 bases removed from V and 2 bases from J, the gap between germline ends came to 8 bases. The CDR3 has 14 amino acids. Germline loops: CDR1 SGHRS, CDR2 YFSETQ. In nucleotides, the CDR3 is TGCGCCAGCAGCTTGGCGGGGTTGCAAGAGACCCAGTACTTC. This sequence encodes CASSLAGLQETQYF.

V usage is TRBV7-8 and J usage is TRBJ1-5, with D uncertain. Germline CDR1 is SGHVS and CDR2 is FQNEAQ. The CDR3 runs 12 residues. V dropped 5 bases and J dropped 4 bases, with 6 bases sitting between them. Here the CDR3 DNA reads TGTGCCAGCAGCCCTTTTAATCAGCCCCAGCATTTT. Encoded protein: CASSPFNQPQHF.

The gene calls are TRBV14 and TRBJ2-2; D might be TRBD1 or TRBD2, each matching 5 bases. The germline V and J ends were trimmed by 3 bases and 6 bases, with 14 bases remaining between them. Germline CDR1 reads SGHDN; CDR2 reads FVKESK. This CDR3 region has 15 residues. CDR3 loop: CASSQGPAAAGELFF. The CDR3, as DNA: TGTGCCAGCAGCCAGGGACCCGCCGCCGCCGGGGAGCTGTTTTTT. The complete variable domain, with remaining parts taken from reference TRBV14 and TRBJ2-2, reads EAGVTQFPSHSVIEKGQTVTLRCDPISGHDNLYWYRRVMGKEIKFLLHFVKESKQDESGMPNNRFLAERTGGTYSTLKVQPAELEDSGVYFCASSQGPAAAGELFFGEGSRLTVL.

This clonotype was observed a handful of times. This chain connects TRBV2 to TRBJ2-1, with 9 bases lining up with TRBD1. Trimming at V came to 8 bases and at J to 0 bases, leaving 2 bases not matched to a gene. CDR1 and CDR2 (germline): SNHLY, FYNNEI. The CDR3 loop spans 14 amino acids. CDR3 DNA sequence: TGTGCCAGCGGACAGGGGAGCTCCTACAATGAGCAGTTCTTC. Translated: CASGQGSSYNEQFF.

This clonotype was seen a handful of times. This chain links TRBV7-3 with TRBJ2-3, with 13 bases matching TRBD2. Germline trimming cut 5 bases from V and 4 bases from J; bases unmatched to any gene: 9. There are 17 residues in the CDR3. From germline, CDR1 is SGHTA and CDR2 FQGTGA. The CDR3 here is CASSASLAGGISDTQYF. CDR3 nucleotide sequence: TGTGCCAGCAGCGCCTCACTAGCGGGGGGGATATCAGATACGCAGTATTTT.

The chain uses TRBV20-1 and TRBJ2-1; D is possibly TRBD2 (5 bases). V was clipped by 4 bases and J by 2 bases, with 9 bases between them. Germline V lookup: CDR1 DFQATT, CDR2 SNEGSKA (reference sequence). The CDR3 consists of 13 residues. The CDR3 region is CSAIPGTYNEQFF. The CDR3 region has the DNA TGCAGTGCTATCCCCGGGACCTACAATGAGCAGTTCTTC.

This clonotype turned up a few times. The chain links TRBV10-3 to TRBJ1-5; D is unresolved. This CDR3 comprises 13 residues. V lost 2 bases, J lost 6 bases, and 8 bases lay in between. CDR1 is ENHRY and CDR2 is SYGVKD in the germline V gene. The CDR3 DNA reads TGTGCCATCAGTGAGACCTCTAGTCAGCCCCAGCATTTT. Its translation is CAISETSSQPQHF.

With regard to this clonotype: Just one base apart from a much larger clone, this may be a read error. The CDR3 nucleotides read TGTGCCACCAGTGTAGGTCGGGGACCGACCACAGATACGCAGTATTTT. This sequence encodes CATSVGRGPTTDTQYF. V is TRBV24-1 and J is TRBJ2-3; either TRBD1 or TRBD2 may supply D (5 bases each). Trimming pared 5 bases from V and 2 bases from J, leaving 16 bases between. Germline loops: CDR1 KGHDR, CDR2 SFDVKD. The CDR3 totals 16 residues.

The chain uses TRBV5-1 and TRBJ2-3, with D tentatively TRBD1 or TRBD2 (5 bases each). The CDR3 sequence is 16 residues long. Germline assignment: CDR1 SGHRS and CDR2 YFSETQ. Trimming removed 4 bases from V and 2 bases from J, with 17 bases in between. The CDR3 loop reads CASSPNLFGTTDTQYF. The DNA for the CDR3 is TGCGCCAGCAGCCCAAATCTATTCGGGACCACAGATACGCAGTATTTT.

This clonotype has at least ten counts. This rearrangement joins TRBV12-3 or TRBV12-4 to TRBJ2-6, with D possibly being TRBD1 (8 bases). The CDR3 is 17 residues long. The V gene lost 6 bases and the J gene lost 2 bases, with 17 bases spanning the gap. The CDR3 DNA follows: TGTGCCAGCAGCCCTCGACAGGGGAGGGCTGGGGCCAACGTCCTGACTTTC. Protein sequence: CASSPRQGRAGANVLTF.

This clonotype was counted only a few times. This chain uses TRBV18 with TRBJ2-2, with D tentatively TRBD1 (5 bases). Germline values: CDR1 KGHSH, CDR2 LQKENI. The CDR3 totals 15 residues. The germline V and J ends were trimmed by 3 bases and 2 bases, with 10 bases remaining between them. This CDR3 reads CASSPQGINTGELFF. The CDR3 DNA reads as TGTGCCAGCTCACCCCAGGGAATTAACACCGGGGAGCTGTTTTTT.

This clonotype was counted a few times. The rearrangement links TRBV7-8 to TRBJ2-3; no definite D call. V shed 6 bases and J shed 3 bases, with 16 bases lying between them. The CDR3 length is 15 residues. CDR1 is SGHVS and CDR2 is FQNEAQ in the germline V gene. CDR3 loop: CASRSRGGRTDTQYF. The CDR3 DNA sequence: TGTGCCAGCAGGTCCCGAGGCGGCCGAACAGATACGCAGTATTTT.

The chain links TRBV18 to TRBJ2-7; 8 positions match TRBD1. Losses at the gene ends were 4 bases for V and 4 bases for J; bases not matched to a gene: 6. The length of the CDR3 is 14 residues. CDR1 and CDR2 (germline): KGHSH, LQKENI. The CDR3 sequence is CASSQRGQEYEQYV. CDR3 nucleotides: TGTGCCAGCTCACAGAGGGGACAGGAGTACGAGCAGTACGTC.

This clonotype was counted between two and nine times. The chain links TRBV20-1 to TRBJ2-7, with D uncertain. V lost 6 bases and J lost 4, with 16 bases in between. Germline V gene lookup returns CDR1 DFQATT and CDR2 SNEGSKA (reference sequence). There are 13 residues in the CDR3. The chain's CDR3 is CSASSRRNYEQYF. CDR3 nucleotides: TGCAGTGCCAGTAGCCGCCGCAATTACGAGCAGTACTTC.

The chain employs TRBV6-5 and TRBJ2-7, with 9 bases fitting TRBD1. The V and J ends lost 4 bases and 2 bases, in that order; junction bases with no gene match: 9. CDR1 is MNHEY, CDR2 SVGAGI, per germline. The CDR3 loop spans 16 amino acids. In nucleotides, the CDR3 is TGTGCCAGCAGTTCACTAGGGACAGGGCTCACCTACGAGCAGTACTTC. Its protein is CASSSLGTGLTYEQYF.

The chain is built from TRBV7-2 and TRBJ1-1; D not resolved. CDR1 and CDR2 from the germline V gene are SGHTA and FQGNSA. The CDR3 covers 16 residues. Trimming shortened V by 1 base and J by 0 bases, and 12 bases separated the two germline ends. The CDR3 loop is CASSLGWVKVNTEAFF. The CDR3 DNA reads TGTGCCAGCAGCTTAGGGTGGGTTAAGGTGAACACTGAAGCTTTCTTT.

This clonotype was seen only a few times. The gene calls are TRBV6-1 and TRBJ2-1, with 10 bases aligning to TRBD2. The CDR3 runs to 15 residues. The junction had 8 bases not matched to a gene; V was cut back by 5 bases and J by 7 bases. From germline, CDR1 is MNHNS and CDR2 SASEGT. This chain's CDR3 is CASSTLSGGKNEQFF. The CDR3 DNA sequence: TGTGCCAGCAGTACCCTTAGCGGGGGGAAGAATGAGCAGTTCTTC.

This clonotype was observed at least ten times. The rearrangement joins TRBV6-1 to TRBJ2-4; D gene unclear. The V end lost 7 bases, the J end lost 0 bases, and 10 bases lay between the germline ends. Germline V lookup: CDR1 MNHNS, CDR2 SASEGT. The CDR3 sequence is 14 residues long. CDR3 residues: CASTRGVAKNIQYF. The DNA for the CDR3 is TGTGCCAGCACCCGTGGGGTAGCCAAAAACATTCAGTACTTC.